This TCR beta chain originates from a study of molecular identifiers for immune sequencing clone quantification. Regarding the study as a whole: Barcode sharing among identical TCR molecules could make large clones appear smaller.

Concerning this clonotype: The target antigen is unknown.

The CDR3 length is 14 residues. CDR1 and CDR2 (germline): DFQATT, SNEGSKA (reference sequence). Trimming took off 6 bases at V and 2 bases at J, with 17 bases between the two ends. Researchers sorted naive CD8 T cells as cells that were CD8+CD4-CCR7+CD45RA+. TCRdb reprocessed the PCR reads with MiXCR, giving one entry per CDR3 protein. The sample has tens of thousands of distinct CDR3 sequences, 20% to 25% seen once. The chain uses TRBV20-1 and TRBJ2-7, with TRBD1 as a possible D gene (6 bases). The TCR originated in a human donor in good health. Some libraries in this study had Jurkat cell RNA spiked in. Sequences were obtained from naive CD8+ T cells from blood, with Jurkat cell RNA spiked in. Subset in this sample: FACS-sorted CD8+CD4-CCR7+CD45RA+ naive T cells. The CDR3 bases are TGCAGTGCGCCCTGGACAGTGCATCCCTACGAGCAGTACTTC. Translated: CSAPWTVHPYEQYF.